The T cell receptor beta chain described here comes from a study of shared T cell receptors in the human thymus. Sequencing used immunoSEQ multiplex PCR; TCRdb keeps in-frame clones, though not all of them. The data show over 650,000 clones, about 87% seen once. With 2 bases clipped from V and 6 bases from J, the junction kept 9 bases outside the gene matches. This CDR3 has 15 residues. Germline lookup yields CDR1 SGHRS and CDR2 YFSETQ. A further study also used this sample, focusing on human thymus T cells. Per that study: The study used thymus tissue resected during corrective heart surgery. Related reports documented highly overlapping thymic repertoires among unrelated individuals.

The sequence was collected from a boy under three years old with a congenital heart defect. The V gene is TRBV5-1, the J gene TRBJ2-5; TRBD1 matches 8 bases. Sequencing was performed on thymocytes. The CDR3 reads CASSFMDRAGKTQYF. The DNA of the CDR3 is TGCGCCAGCAGCTTTATGGACAGGGCTGGAAAGACCCAGTACTTC.